Described below is a single T cell receptor beta chain sequence and its context. Its antigen remains undetermined. Within one base of it there is no much larger clone, and no base qualities were kept. The data derive from a study of shared clonotypes between healthy human individuals (dated by TCRdb to the early 2020s). Looking at the study overall: Three men and two women, aged 18 to 49 years, made up the cohort. To increase sequencing depth and limit assay-specific biases, different laboratories used diverse techniques to prepare libraries and sequence TCR repertoires. For each donor, CD4 naive and CD4 memory were each run on three plates, CD8 naive on two plates, and CD8 memory on one plate. To estimate repertoire size and how much clonotype sharing occurs between individuals, the study deeply sequenced the blood TCR repertoires of several healthy adults. Between about 0.85 and 9.5 billion PBMCs per donor were obtained by leukapheresis. Overall study outcomes, separate from this receptor: Sampling was limited to blood, and TCR repertoires in tissue likely differ from TCR repertoires in blood. Even with the large sequencing depth, rarefaction of the sorted-subset datasets indicated that sequencing was incomplete. Naive subsets generally had larger estimated clonotype richness than memory subsets. Based on pairwise subsampling, the degree of clonotype sharing among donors was expected to be affected by sequencing depth. Higher generation probabilities were observed for clonotypes shared by all four sorted-subset donors than for non-shared clonotypes. About 4.5% of naive CD4, 3.5% of naive CD8, roughly 2.5% of memory CD4, and 0.35% to 0.4% of memory CD8 clonotypes were shared across several donors. The small number of donors limited the genetic and exposure-history diversity represented.

Using the deep immunoSEQ assay, TCR CDR3 regions were amplified from genomic DNA by multiplex PCR. For each cell subset, the extracted genomic DNA was distributed evenly across all wells of several immunoSEQ 96-well plates, and each plate served as one replicate. For sorted subsets, approximately 0.2 ug of genomic DNA, equivalent to 25,000 to 35,000 T cell genomes, went into each replicate PCR. Purified libraries were quantified with a Qubit 3.0 fluorometer, sized on a Bioanalyzer 2100, and re-quantified with the KAPA Library Quantification kit. Every immunoSEQ 96-well plate was sequenced on a separate single-read 150-cycle Illumina NextSeq 550 flow cell. As for the authors' bioinformatics: Because only junctional sequences without quality scores were contained in the immunoSEQ output, filtering matching that applied to full-length reads could not be performed. To assign V/J genes and CDR3, sequences were annotated against IMGT germline references using PyIR, a Python wrapper for IgBLAST v1.9. Any read was removed if the V/J assignment was weak (E-value above 1e-6), the CDR3 was missing, or the read contained stop codons, out-of-frame junctions, or ambiguous translated residues. V3J clonotypes were defined as sequences sharing the same inferred V gene, J gene, and CDR3 amino acid sequence. Percentage overlap between repertoires was calculated by dividing the number of shared unique clonotypes by the size of the smaller repertoire. Three approaches were used to assess repertoire richness: RTK rarefaction, the Chao1 estimator, and Recon v2.1 estimates of unobserved clonotypes. Generation probabilities were computed with OLGA for all TCRbeta clonotypes obtained by the gDNA method from several donors. TCRdb's version of the immuneACCESS table is confined to in-frame rearrangements and falls short of the full clone set. An unresolved V gene accounts for under half of the shortfall where checked; the remainder is of unknown origin. V and J calls and clone size are copied from that table; D and trimming were computed from the DNA. Recorded for this sample are 2 million to 2.5 million clones; more than 85% of them occurred a single time. The ten most abundant clones make up 0.35% to 0.45% of the sample.

The donors were healthy, HIV-negative adults with no recently reported acute infections or vaccinations. All donors were Caucasian adults living in Nashville, Tennessee, USA. Magnetic negative selection was used to enrich CD4+ T cells, after which naive cells were positively selected on CD45RA and the negative fraction became the memory subset. Blood was collected by leukapheresis, and PBMCs were isolated by Ficoll-Histopaque density gradient centrifugation and then cryopreserved in liquid nitrogen vapor phase. Purity and quantity of every magnetically sorted T cell population were checked by analytical flow cytometry. From each sorted fraction, genomic DNA was isolated and quantified by UV absorbance on a Nanodrop 2000c. The sequence derives from a man younger than 35 in good health. Some clones in this sample may be carry-over from other donors' samples. Specimen: naive CD4+ T cells from PBMCs. The cell subset or site label, as the study defines it: CD45RA+ positively selected.

This receptor carries the CDR3 CASSPGQGHQPQHF. The DNA sequence is given as TGCGCCAGCAGCCCAGGACAGGGGCATCAGCCCCAGCATTTT. Rearrangement joined TRBV5-1 to TRBJ1-5; the junction holds 9 bases that match TRBD1. The CDR3 contains 14 residues, cysteine and phenylalanine counted. Only the CDR3 portion is preserved as DNA: 42 bases, with reading frame beginning at the first base. Compared with germline, V lacks 4 bases and J lacks 5 bases; bases without a gene match: 4. CDR1 and CDR2, per the germline V gene, are SGHRS and YFSETQ. Reference TRBV5-1 and TRBJ1-5 genes cover what lies past the CDR3, so the full variable domain is KAGVTQTPRYLIKTRGQQVTLSCSPISGHRSVSWYQQTPGQGLQFLFEYFSETQRNKGNFPGRFSGRQFSNSRSEMNVSTLELGDSALYLCASSPGQGHQPQHFGDGTRLSIL.